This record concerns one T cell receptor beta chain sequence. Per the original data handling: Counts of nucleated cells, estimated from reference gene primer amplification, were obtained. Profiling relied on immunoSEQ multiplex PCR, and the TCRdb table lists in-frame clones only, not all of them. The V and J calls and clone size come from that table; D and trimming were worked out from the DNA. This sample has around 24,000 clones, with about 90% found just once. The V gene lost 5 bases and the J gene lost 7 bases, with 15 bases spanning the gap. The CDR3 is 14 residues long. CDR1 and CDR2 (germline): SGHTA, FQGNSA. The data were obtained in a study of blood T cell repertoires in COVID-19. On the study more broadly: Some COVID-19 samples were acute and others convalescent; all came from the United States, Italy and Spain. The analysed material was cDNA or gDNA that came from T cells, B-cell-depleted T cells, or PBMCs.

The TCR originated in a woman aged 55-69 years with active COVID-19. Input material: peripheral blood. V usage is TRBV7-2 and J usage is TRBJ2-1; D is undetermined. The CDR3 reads CASSHPPVRNEQFF. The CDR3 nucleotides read TGTGCCAGCAGCCACCCCCCCGTTCGGAATGAGCAGTTCTTC. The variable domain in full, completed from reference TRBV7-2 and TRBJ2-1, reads GAGVSQSPSNKVTEKGKDVELRCDPISGHTALYWYRQSLGQGLEFLIYFQGNSAPDKSGLPSDRFSAERTGGSVSTLTIQRTQQEDSAVYLCASSHPPVRNEQFFGPGTRLTVL.